The next 22 T cell receptor beta chains were all read from a single sample in a study of blood T cells in healthy people across ages. With a J-beta primer mix and a sample-barcoded 5' primer, a second PCR ran roughly 6 to 11 cycles. TCRdb used MiXCR to reprocess the 5' RACE reads, holding one entry per CDR3 protein. The sample has over 1,500,000 distinct CDR3 sequences; 30% to 40% are singletons. Material for sequencing was blood. The origin of the receptors is a human donor in good health.

V gene TRBV7-9 combines with J gene TRBJ2-3, with D perhaps being TRBD1 or TRBD2 (5 bases each). The CDR3 has 13 amino acids. Deletions cut 6 bases from V and 5 bases from J, with 12 bases between. In germline, CDR1 is SEHNR, CDR2 FQNEAQ (reference sequence). CDR3 loop: CASSLGPEDTQYF. In DNA, the CDR3 is TGTGCCAGCAGTCTGGGACCTGAAGATACGCAGTATTTT. The variable domain in full, with the rest retrieved from reference TRBV7-9 and TRBJ2-3, is DTGVSQNPRHKITKRGQNVTFRCDPISEHNRLYWYRQTLGQGPEFLTYFQNEAQLEKSRLLSDRFSAERPKGSFSTLEIQRTEQGDSAMYLCASSLGPEDTQYFGPGTRLTVL.

J is TRBJ1-2 and V is TRBV6-5; 10 nucleotides align to TRBD1. The V segment lost 0 bases and the J segment 1 base; nucleotides outside the gene matches: 5. Germline CDR1 reads MNHEY; CDR2 reads SVGAGI. The CDR3 runs 17 residues. The CDR3 spells CASSYSRDRGVNYGYTF. The CDR3 nucleotides read TGTGCCAGCAGTTACTCCCGGGACAGGGGTGTTAACTATGGCTACACCTTC.

The chain links TRBV28 to TRBJ1-4, with D possibly being TRBD1 (6 bases). Germline assignment: CDR1 MDHEN and CDR2 SYDVKM. The CDR3 runs 13 residues. Trimming cost V 8 bases and J 7 bases, with 14 bases left between them. In DNA, the CDR3 is TGTGCCAGCGGGGGGGCATTCGGTGAAAAACTGTTTTTT. Translation gives CASGGAFGEKLFF.

For this clonotype: One junction end disagrees with the germline gene, perhaps due to a read error. The chain couples TRBV20-1 to TRBJ2-1; the D gene is possibly TRBD1 (6 bases). Looked up from germline, CDR1 is DFQATT and CDR2 is SNEGSKA (reference sequence). CDR3 size: 16 residues. DNA of the CDR3: TGCAGTGCTTCGACCCGGACAGATAATCGCTACAGTGAGCAGTTCTTC. The encoded protein is CSASTRTDNRYSEQFF.

This clonotype was detected only once. A much larger clonotype is one base distant, so this may be a read error. The chain uses TRBV3-1 and TRBJ2-3; 8 positions match TRBD2. The CDR3 sequence is 14 residues long. CDR1 LGHDT and CDR2 YNNKEL come from the germline V gene (reference sequence). V shed 4 bases, J shed 5 bases, and the junction held 5 bases outside the gene matches. The CDR3 sequence: CASSRATSGDTQYF. CDR3 DNA sequence: TGTGCCAGCAGCCGTGCAACTAGCGGAGATACGCAGTATTTT.

This CDR3 is CASSITEDTQYF. Written as DNA, the CDR3 is TGTGCCAGCAGTATCACCGAAGATACGCAGTATTTT. The chain carries TRBV12-3 or TRBV12-4 and TRBJ2-3; D remains unclear. V lost 5 bases, J lost 5 bases, and 8 bases lay in between. The CDR3 extends over 12 amino acids.

This clonotype occurred a few times. This chain connects TRBV6-5 to TRBJ1-2; D is possibly TRBD1 (5 bases). The CDR3 length is 15 residues. Germline CDR1 MNHEY, CDR2 SVGAGI. V lost 2 bases, J lost 6 bases, and 16 bases lay in between. This chain's CDR3 is CASSYRPAGLHGYTF. DNA of the CDR3: TGTGCCAGCAGTTACCGCCCGGCAGGGCTCCATGGCTACACCTTC.

This clonotype was detected only a few times. The V and J genes are TRBV12-3 or TRBV12-4 and TRBJ2-1, with D perhaps being TRBD1 or TRBD2 (6 bases each). The CDR3 extends over 15 amino acids. V was pared by 6 bases and J by 5 bases, with 17 bases between. CDR3 DNA: TGTGCCAGCAGATCCTCCGGGGGCAACCACAATGAGCAGTTCTTC. Translation gives CASRSSGGNHNEQFF.

This clonotype was recorded a few times. CDR3 sequence (DNA): TGTGCCAGCACCTACCGGGGAAGCTTCTATTTCTTT. Amino acid sequence: CASTYRGSFYFF. The rearrangement links TRBV5-6 to TRBJ1-1; no firm D call. CDR3 length: 12 amino acids. Trimming removed 6 bases at V and 13 bases at J, with 19 bases between. CDR1 is SGHDT, CDR2 YYEEEE, per germline.

A note on this clonotype: Germline is not matched at one junction end, which may reflect a read error. The CDR3 protein is CAGSVALGETQYF. DNA of the CDR3: TGTGCCGGCAGTGTCGCCTTGGGGGAGACCCAGTACTTC. The chain recombines TRBV6-1 with TRBJ2-7; no reliable D call. The J call may be wrong; the DNA end is better matched by TRBJ2-5. The CDR3 totals 13 residues. Per the germline V gene, CDR1 is MNHNS and CDR2 is SASEGT.

The chain carries TRBV12-3 or TRBV12-4 and TRBJ1-1, with TRBD1 as a possible D gene (6 bases). The V gene lost 7 bases and the J gene lost 1 base, with 13 bases spanning the gap. This CDR3 comprises 14 residues. The CDR3 region is CASTRGGGNTEAFF. The CDR3 bases are TGTGCCAGCACCCGAGGGGGGGGGAACACTGAAGCTTTCTTT.

The rearrangement uses TRBV25-1 and TRBJ2-3, with D perhaps matching TRBD1 (5 bases). Germline V gene lookup returns CDR1 MGHDK and CDR2 SYGVNS. The ends were cut back, 3 bases at V and 4 bases at J, with 17 bases in the middle. The CDR3 is 16 amino acids. In nucleotides, the CDR3 is TGTGCCAGCAGTGACATGTCGCAGGGAAACGCAGATACGCAGTATTTT. Protein product: CASSDMSQGNADTQYF.

This clonotype showed up just a few times. V and J are TRBV7-2 and TRBJ2-1; TRBD1 is a possible D gene (5 bases). The CDR3 loop spans 15 amino acids. Trimming stripped 4 bases from V and 8 bases from J, with 18 bases between. In germline, CDR1 is SGHTA, CDR2 FQGNSA. The chain's CDR3 is CASSSRQGIRDEQFF. In DNA form, the CDR3 reads TGTGCCAGCAGCTCTCGCCAGGGTATAAGAGATGAGCAGTTCTTC.

Only a few counts were recorded for this clonotype. This sequence joins TRBV12-3 or TRBV12-4 and TRBJ1-4; the D gene is possibly TRBD1 (5 bases). CDR3 length: 14 amino acids. Trimming stripped 2 bases from V and 9 bases from J, with 13 bases between. CDR3 sequence reads: CASSLRGRDQKLFF. The CDR3 DNA reads TGTGCCAGCAGTTTAAGGGGCCGCGACCAAAAACTGTTTTTT.

The V gene is TRBV20-1, the J gene TRBJ1-2; 8 nucleotides line up with TRBD1. J lost 4 bases, V lost 4 bases, and 2 bases had no gene match. Germline V gives CDR1 DFQATT, CDR2 SNEGSKA (reference sequence). The CDR3 extends over 12 amino acids. CDR3 in amino acids: CSAKDRVYGYTF. CDR3 DNA: TGCAGTGCTAAGGACAGGGTCTATGGCTACACCTTC.

The V gene is TRBV20-1, the J gene TRBJ2-7; D unresolved. The germline V gene encodes CDR1 DFQATT and CDR2 SNEGSKA (reference sequence). The CDR3 consists of 14 residues. Trimming took 3 bases from V and 0 from J, leaving 12 bases between them. The CDR3 protein is CSASGGLTSYEQYF. As DNA, the CDR3 is TGCAGTGCTAGTGGCGGATTGACCTCCTACGAGCAGTACTTC.

This clonotype has more than one count but fewer than ten. The chain employs TRBV3-1 and TRBJ2-1; D is perhaps TRBD1 (6 bases). The CDR3 is made up of 15 amino acids. Per the germline V gene, CDR1 is LGHDT and CDR2 is YNNKEL (reference sequence). Trimming removed 8 bases from V and 5 bases from J, with 19 bases in between. The CDR3: CASVGLAGADNEQFF. CDR3 DNA: TGTGCCAGCGTTGGATTGGCAGGGGCCGACAATGAGCAGTTCTTC.

The chain links TRBV7-9 to TRBJ2-7; D unclear. The CDR3 is 13 residues long. The germline CDR1 and CDR2 sequences are SEHNR and FQNEAQ (reference sequence). The V end lost 7 bases, the J end lost 3 bases, and 13 bases lay between the germline ends. The CDR3: CASMGAPNYEQYF. The DNA of the CDR3 is TGTGCCAGCATGGGCGCTCCGAACTACGAGCAGTACTTC.

The genes are TRBV12-5 and TRBJ1-5; tentatively, D is TRBD1 (5 bases). V lost 0 bases, J lost 1 base, and 19 bases lay in between. CDR1 LGHNT and CDR2 FRNRAP come from the germline V gene. CDR3 length: 19 amino acids. This chain's CDR3 is CASGLVQDGTSRSNQPQHF. As DNA, the CDR3 is TGTGCTAGTGGTTTGGTACAAGACGGGACCTCGAGAAGCAATCAGCCCCAGCATTTT. Drawing the rest from reference TRBV12-5 and TRBJ1-5, the complete variable domain is DARVTQTPRHKVTEMGQEVTMRCQPILGHNTVFWYRQTMMQGLELLAYFRNRAPLDDSGMPKDRFSAEMPDATLATLKIQPSEPRDSAVYFCASGLVQDGTSRSNQPQHFGDGTRLSIL.

This clonotype was seen a handful of times. J is TRBJ2-3 and V is TRBV15, with D maybe TRBD2 (7 bases). CDR1 is LNHNV, CDR2 YYDKDF, per germline (reference sequence). The CDR3 length is 16 residues. Trimming took 3 bases from V and 3 from J, leaving 16 bases between them. The DNA for the CDR3 is TGTGCCACCAGCAGGAGAGGGGGGGCGGATACAGATACGCAGTATTTT. Protein sequence: CATSRRGGADTDTQYF.

The chain carries TRBV7-9 and TRBJ1-1; maybe TRBD1 (5 bases). Trimming shortened V by 8 bases and J by 5 bases, and 12 bases separated the two germline ends. Germline values: CDR1 SEHNR, CDR2 FQNEAQ (reference sequence). The CDR3 is made up of 12 amino acids. The CDR3 sequence: CASGRAVTEAFF. The CDR3 coding sequence is TGTGCCAGCGGCAGGGCGGTGACTGAAGCTTTCTTT.

This clonotype has just a few counts. The V and J genes are TRBV6-5 and TRBJ2-5; 7 nucleotides match TRBD2. The V gene end was trimmed by 6 bases and the J gene end by 3 bases; junction bases not matched to a gene: 7. Germline CDR1 is MNHEY and CDR2 is SVGAGI. This CDR3 comprises 14 residues. As DNA, the CDR3 is TGTGCCAGCAGGGCCGGGGGAGGGAAAGAGACCCAGTACTTC. Translating it yields CASRAGGGKETQYF.